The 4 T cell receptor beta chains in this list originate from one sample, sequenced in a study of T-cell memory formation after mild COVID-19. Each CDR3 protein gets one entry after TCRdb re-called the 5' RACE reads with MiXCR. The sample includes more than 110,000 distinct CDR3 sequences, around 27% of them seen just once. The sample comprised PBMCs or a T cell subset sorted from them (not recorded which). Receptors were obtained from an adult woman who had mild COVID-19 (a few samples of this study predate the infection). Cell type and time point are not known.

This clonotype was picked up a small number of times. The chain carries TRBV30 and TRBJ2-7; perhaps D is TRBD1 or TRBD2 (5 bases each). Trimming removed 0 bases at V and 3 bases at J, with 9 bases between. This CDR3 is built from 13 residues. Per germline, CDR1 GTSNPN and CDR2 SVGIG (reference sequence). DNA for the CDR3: TGTGCCTGGAGTGTGGGGACGCACTACGAGCAGTACTTC. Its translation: CAWSVGTHYEQYF.

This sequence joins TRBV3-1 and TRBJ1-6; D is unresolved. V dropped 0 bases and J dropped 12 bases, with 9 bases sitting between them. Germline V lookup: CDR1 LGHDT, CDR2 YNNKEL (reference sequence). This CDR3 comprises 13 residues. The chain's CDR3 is CASSQEGWEPLHF. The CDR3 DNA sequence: TGTGCCAGCAGCCAAGAAGGTTGGGAACCCCTCCACTTT.

CDR3 bases: TGTGCCAGCAGCCGAGCAGGGCTAGCGCAGTATTTT. Residues: CASSRAGLAQYF. The chain recombines TRBV5-6 with TRBJ2-3; D might be TRBD1 (5 bases). This CDR3 contains 12 residues. Between the trimmed V and J ends, which lost 4 bases and 10 bases, there was a span of 13 bases. CDR1 and CDR2 (germline): SGHDT, YYEEEE. The entire variable domain, with the rest obtained from reference TRBV5-6 and TRBJ2-3, is as follows: DAGVTQSPTHLIKTRGQQVTLRCSPKSGHDTVSWYQQALGQGPQFIFQYYEEEERQRGNFPDRFSGHQFPNYSSELNVNALLLGDSALYLCASSRAGLAQYFGPGTRLTVL.

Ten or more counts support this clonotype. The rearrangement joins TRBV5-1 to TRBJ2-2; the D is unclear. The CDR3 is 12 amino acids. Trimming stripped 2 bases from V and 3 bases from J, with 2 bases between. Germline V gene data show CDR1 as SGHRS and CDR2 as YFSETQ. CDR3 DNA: TGCGCCAGCAGCTTACACACCGGGGAGCTGTTTTTT. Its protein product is CASSLHTGELFF.